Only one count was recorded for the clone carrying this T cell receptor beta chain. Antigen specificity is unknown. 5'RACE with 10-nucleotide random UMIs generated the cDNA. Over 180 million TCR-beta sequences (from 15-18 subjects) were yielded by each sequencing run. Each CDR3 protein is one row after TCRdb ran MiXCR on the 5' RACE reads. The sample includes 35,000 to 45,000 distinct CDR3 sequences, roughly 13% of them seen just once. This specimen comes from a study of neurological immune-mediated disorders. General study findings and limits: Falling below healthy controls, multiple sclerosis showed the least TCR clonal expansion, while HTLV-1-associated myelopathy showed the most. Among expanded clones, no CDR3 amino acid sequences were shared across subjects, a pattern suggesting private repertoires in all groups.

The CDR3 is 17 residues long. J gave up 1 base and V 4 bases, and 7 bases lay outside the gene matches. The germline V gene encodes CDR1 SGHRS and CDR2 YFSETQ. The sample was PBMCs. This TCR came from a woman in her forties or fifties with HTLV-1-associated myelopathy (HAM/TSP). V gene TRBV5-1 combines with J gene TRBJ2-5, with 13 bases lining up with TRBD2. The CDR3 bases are TGCGCCAGCAGCCATAAGGGACTAGCGGGGCTCCAAGAGACCCAGTACTTC. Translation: CASSHKGLAGLQETQYF.